This TCR beta chain emerged from a study of cytomegalovirus exposure and HLA in healthy donors. In the PCR, 60 Vbeta and 13 Jbeta primers were used. The method was immunoSEQ multiplex PCR; TCRdb's version includes in-frame clones alone and lacks a portion of them. The sample lists about 190,000 clones, 65% to 85% seen once, with less than 4.5% in the top ten. Germline CDR1 reads SGHAT; CDR2 reads FQNNGV. The trim removed 4 bases at V and 4 bases at J, leaving 9 bases unmatched. The CDR3 extends over 16 amino acids. This rearrangement joins TRBV11-2 to TRBJ2-1; 8 bases match TRBD2. The receptor was derived from a man aged 45-65 years in good health and CMV-seronegative. The sample consisted of PBMCs. In DNA form, the CDR3 reads TGTGCCAGCAGCTCATTCGGGGGGGCGGGTTACAATGAGCAGTTCTTC. Residues: CASSSFGGAGYNEQFF.